This is a list of T cell receptor beta chains from one sample in a study of T cells in Graves' hyperthyroidism and ophthalmopathy. TCRdb passed the multiplex PCR reads through MiXCR, listing each CDR3 protein once. This sample yields roughly 500,000 distinct CDR3 sequences, of which 46% are seen a single time; 15% to 20% belongs to the top ten. The specimen was peripheral blood or thyroid tissue (not recorded which). Source of these receptors: an adult woman with Graves' disease, either hyperthyroidism or ophthalmopathy (not recorded which). The CDR3 runs from the conserved cysteine through the conserved F or W. Size values are once, few and many counts, or a class for expanded clones, and some rows have none.

J gene,clone size,V gene,CDR3 protein
TRBJ2-2,-,TRBV24-1,CATSDLTGGSSGELFF
TRBJ2-5,-,TRBV5-1,CASSQGLAGGLETQYF
TRBJ2-7,few,TRBV6-5,CASSYQHARAPYEQYF
TRBJ2-7,-,TRBV20-1,CSLGGGVNEQYF
TRBJ2-7,-,TRBV10-3,CAISESTQGKIYEQYF
-,-,TRBV5-1,CASSLSLAGGREQFF
TRBJ2-7,many,TRBV6-2/TRBV6-3,CASSYSDNPGEQYF
TRBJ2-3,-,TRBV10-3,CAISESSGGADTQYF
TRBJ2-7,once,TRBV2,CASSALTYEQYF
TRBJ2-7,few,TRBV28,CASWGPAYEQYF
TRBJ2-2,many,TRBV7-2,CASSLRGRGTGELFF
TRBJ1-4,-,TRBV10-3,CAISEDPNEKLFF
TRBJ2-5,many,TRBV6-1,CASSLLAGAETQYF
TRBJ1-5,many,TRBV20-1,CSAREGGKWNQPQHF
TRBJ2-5,few,TRBV2,CASSAGRYQETQYF
TRBJ2-5,-,TRBV4-1,CASSQVGHQGETQYF
TRBJ2-5,few,TRBV10-3,CAISEEGTTGFGETQYF
TRBJ2-5,few,TRBV15,CATSRTGLQETQYF
TRBJ2-7,few,TRBV4-1,CASSQVVLAVYEQYF
TRBJ2-7,many,TRBV2,CATGRSTYEQYF
TRBJ2-2,-,TRBV5-1,CASSLDPGELFF
TRBJ1-3,-,TRBV18,CASSRQGDGNTIYF
TRBJ1-5,-,TRBV15,CATRGDRGIGQPQHF
TRBJ2-7,-,TRBV10-3,CAIRPGLAGGPVRNEQYF
TRBJ1-1,many,TRBV5-5,CASSLGKDSNTEAFF
TRBJ2-2,many,TRBV7-9,CASSFFPGGQVNTGELFF
TRBJ2-5,-,TRBV19,CASSPSEYNEQYF
TRBJ1-5,-,TRBV28,CASRNFGWDNQPQHF
TRBJ2-6,many,TRBV7-3,CASSLGPLGANVLTF
TRBJ1-4,many,TRBV7-6,CASSLSGSTNEKLFF
TRBJ1-4,many,TRBV12-3/TRBV12-4,CASSPQGVYEKLFF
TRBJ1-1,many,TRBV7-9,CASSPIGGTEAFF
TRBJ2-5,-,TRBV20-1,CSARTGFETQYF
TRBJ1-5,-,TRBV7-9,CASSLDPTGRGGPQHF
TRBJ2-7,-,TRBV5-1,CASSPGTGTGLAEQYF
TRBJ2-5,many,TRBV12-3/TRBV12-4,CASSLLQGETQYF
TRBJ2-4,-,TRBV25-1,CASSARGNSKNIQYF
TRBJ1-4,-,TRBV19,CASSIGWRRNEKLFF
TRBJ1-1,many,TRBV5-4,CASSFGMGMNTEAFF
TRBJ2-1,-,TRBV6-4,CASSGWDLDKGDEQFF
TRBJ1-3,many,TRBV6-6,CASNYGGNGNTIYF
TRBJ2-6,many,TRBV5-1,CASSLGPSSSGANVLTF
TRBJ2-5,-,TRBV2,CASSGGTGGIGEETQSF
TRBJ2-5,-,TRBV29-1,CSVAQIQETQYF
TRBJ1-5,-,TRBV19,CAISVGVYQPQHF
TRBJ1-2,many,TRBV27,CASSFLGQVRPGYGYTF
TRBJ1-6,-,TRBV7-9,CASSPPGIVERTLYSPLHF
TRBJ2-7,-,TRBV7-9,CASSLAGRNEQYF
TRBJ2-5,many,TRBV7-3,CASSPRTGREETQYF
TRBJ1-1,many,TRBV5-1,CASSYGQGQQPTGAFF
TRBJ1-1,-,TRBV12-3/TRBV12-4,CASGTGTVNTEAFF
TRBJ1-6,-,TRBV25-1,CASRDMDSSPLHF